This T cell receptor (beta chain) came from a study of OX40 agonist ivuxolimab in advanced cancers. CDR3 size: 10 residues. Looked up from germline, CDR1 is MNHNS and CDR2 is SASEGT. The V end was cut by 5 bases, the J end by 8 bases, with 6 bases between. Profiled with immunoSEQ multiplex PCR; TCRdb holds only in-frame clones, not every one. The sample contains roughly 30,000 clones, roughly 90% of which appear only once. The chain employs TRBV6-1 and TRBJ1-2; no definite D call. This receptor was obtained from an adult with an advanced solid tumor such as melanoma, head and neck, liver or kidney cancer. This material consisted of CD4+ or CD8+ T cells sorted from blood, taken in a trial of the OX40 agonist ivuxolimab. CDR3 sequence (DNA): TGTGCCAGCAGTTACGGGGGCTACACCTTC. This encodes CASSYGGYTF.